This T cell receptor (beta chain) was obtained from a study of cytomegalovirus exposure and HLA in healthy donors. Study-wide results and limits: Most observed TCR sequences were rare, whereas some public TCRs were detected in many donors.

Using immunoSEQ multiplex PCR, the repertoire was profiled, and TCRdb retains in-frame clones only, with some absent. The sample lists under 70,000 clones; roughly 90% were seen once. The V end was cut by 3 bases, the J end by 1 base, with 11 bases between. The CDR3 totals 15 residues. Germline V gene sequence: CDR1 SGHDT, CDR2 YYEEEE. Comments on this clone: Its antigen is currently unknown.

Sequencing was performed on PBMCs. The V gene is TRBV5-6, the J gene TRBJ1-5; D unresolved. The receptor's source is a woman between 18 and 29 years old in good health and CMV-seronegative. CDR3 bases: TGTGCCAGCAGCTCCGGGATGGGGAGCAATCAGCCCCAGCATTTT. Amino acids: CASSSGMGSNQPQHF.